This entry features one T cell receptor (beta chain) sequence. Its antigen is still unknown. The sample holds other DNA sequences that translate to the same CDR3. The data belong to a study of graft-versus-host responses after intestinal transplantation. Sequencing was performed with immunoSEQ multiplex PCR; in TCRdb, only in-frame clones are kept and a portion is missing. The sample contains approximately 110,000 clones, around 94% of which appear only once. Per the germline V gene, CDR1 is SGHTA and CDR2 is FQGNSA. V was trimmed by 2 bases and J by 3 bases, leaving 5 bases between them. The CDR3 totals 12 residues.

This sequence originates from a human donor who was the organ donor for an intestinal transplant. Sequenced material: unstimulated CD8+ T cells sorted from spleen or lymph node cells, taken before transplant. The rearrangement joins TRBV7-2 to TRBJ2-7; D perhaps matches TRBD2 (5 bases). The CDR3 nucleotides read TGTGCCAGCAGCTTAACTAGCTACGAGCAGTACTTC. It yields the protein CASSLTSYEQYF.